The sequence of this T cell receptor beta chain was determined in a study of blood T cell repertoires in COVID-19. Sequencing was performed with immunoSEQ multiplex PCR; in TCRdb, only in-frame clones are kept and a portion is missing. The sample lists 150,000 to 200,000 clones, roughly 80% occurring once. This CDR3 is 13 amino acids long. CDR1 is MGHRA and CDR2 is YSYEKL in the germline V gene. Trimming took 0 bases from V and 11 from J; bases not matched to a gene: 4. The origin of this receptor is a woman older than 75 with COVID-19, enrolled during active disease. This rearrangement joins TRBV4-1 to TRBJ1-1; 9 bases fit TRBD1. Sample: peripheral blood. The CDR3 here is CASSQDYGQGAFF. The CDR3 coding sequence is TGCGCCAGCAGCCAAGATTATGGACAGGGGGCTTTCTTT.